Each of the 16 T cell receptor beta chains below was sequenced from the same sample in a study of cytomegalovirus exposure and HLA in healthy donors. With 60 Vbeta and 13 Jbeta primers, the PCR was carried out. The assay was immunoSEQ multiplex PCR, and TCRdb's table has in-frame clones only and misses some. This sample's clone table lists tens of thousands of clones. Sequenced sample: PBMCs. The receptors here all came from a female donor in good health and CMV-seropositive.

The J gene is TRBJ2-7, the V gene TRBV6-1; 7 bases line up with TRBD1. Trimming cost V 6 bases and J 2 bases; bases outside gene matches: 7. Germline V lookup: CDR1 MNHNS, CDR2 SASEGT. There are 14 residues in the CDR3. For the CDR3, the DNA is TGTGCCAGCAGCGAGACAGGGAAGCCCTACGAGCAGTACTTC. This codes for CASSETGKPYEQYF.

The chain couples TRBV28 to TRBJ2-7, with TRBD2 identical over 12 bases. This CDR3 has 14 residues. CDR1 is MDHEN and CDR2 is SYDVKM in the germline V gene. Trimming at V came to 8 bases and at J to 4 bases, leaving 6 bases not matched to a gene. CDR3 nucleotide sequence: TGTGCCAGCGCGACTAGCGGGAGATGGTACGAGCAGTACTTC. Encoded protein: CASATSGRWYEQYF.

The chain has TRBV19 and TRBJ2-7; TRBD2 might be the D (7 bases). The CDR3 spans 14 residues. V shed 4 bases and J shed 5 bases, with 15 bases lying between them. Per the germline V gene, CDR1 is LNHDA and CDR2 is SQIVND (reference sequence). The CDR3 protein is CASSTGGQGNEQYF. The CDR3 bases are TGTGCCAGTAGTACCGGGGGGCAAGGCAACGAGCAGTACTTC.

On this clone: A junction end diverges from the germline sequence, so it may reflect a read error. The V gene is TRBV7-2, the J gene TRBJ2-1, with D maybe TRBD2 (6 bases). This CDR3 contains 17 residues. In germline, CDR1 is SGHTA, CDR2 FQGNSA. The CDR3 region has the DNA TGTGCCAGCAGCGTAGCCCGGGGGTTAAGCTCCTACAATGAGCAGTTCTTC. The encoded protein is CASSVARGLSSYNEQFF.

The rearrangement uses TRBV7-2 and TRBJ2-7; no clear D gene. Germline CDR1 SGHTA, CDR2 FQGNSA. This CDR3 is built from 15 residues. The germline V and J ends were trimmed by 0 bases and 0 bases, with 9 bases remaining between them. For the CDR3, the DNA is TGTGCCAGCAGCTTAGCCCTCCCCGGCTCCTACGAGCAGTACTTC. Translated: CASSLALPGSYEQYF. Filled out from reference TRBV7-2 and TRBJ2-7, the complete variable domain reads GAGVSQSPSNKVTEKGKDVELRCDPISGHTALYWYRQSLGQGLEFLIYFQGNSAPDKSGLPSDRFSAERTGGSVSTLTIQRTQQEDSAVYLCASSLALPGSYEQYFGPGTRLTVT.

The J gene is TRBJ1-1, the V gene TRBV29-1; D might be TRBD1 (6 bases). Between the trimmed V and J ends, which lost 7 bases and 4 bases, there was a span of 16 bases. The CDR3 length is 13 residues. Germline CDR1 reads SQVTM; CDR2 reads ANQGSEA. The CDR3 loop reads CSGSTGRGTEAFF. The CDR3, as DNA: TGCAGCGGATCGACAGGTAGGGGCACTGAAGCTTTCTTT.

The genes are TRBV7-9 and TRBJ2-1; TRBD2 is a possible D gene (5 bases). The CDR3 has 12 residues. CDR1 SEHNR and CDR2 FQNEAQ come from the germline V gene (reference sequence). Trimming shortened V by 0 bases and J by 9 bases, and 6 bases separated the two germline ends. CDR3 amino acids: CASSLASGEQFF. DNA of the CDR3: TGTGCCAGCAGCTTAGCCAGCGGTGAGCAGTTCTTC.

The chain combines TRBV6-5 with TRBJ2-6; 7 bases map to TRBD2. The junction had 3 bases not matched to a gene; V was cut back by 2 bases and J by 2 bases. The CDR3 consists of 16 residues. Germline lookup yields CDR1 MNHEY and CDR2 SVGAGI. This chain's CDR3 is CASSYGEGTGANVLTF. Here the CDR3 DNA reads TGTGCCAGCAGTTACGGGGAGGGAACTGGGGCCAACGTCCTGACTTTC.

The chain uses TRBV28 and TRBJ2-7; D call uncertain. CDR1 is MDHEN and CDR2 is SYDVKM in the germline V gene. The CDR3 is made up of 11 amino acids. V was clipped by 3 bases and J by 5 bases, with 5 bases between them. In nucleotides, the CDR3 is TGTGCCAGCAGTTTCTTCCACGAGCAGTACTTC. This encodes CASSFFHEQYF.

The chain has TRBV18 and TRBJ1-1; no clear D. Trimming pared 5 bases from V and 1 base from J, leaving 17 bases between. The length of the CDR3 is 16 residues. CDR1 and CDR2 (germline): KGHSH, LQKENI. The CDR3 region has the DNA TGTGCCAGCTCAAATTTAGCAAATGGGAGGAACACTGAAGCTTTCTTT. It is translated as CASSNLANGRNTEAFF.

The genes are TRBV6-5 and TRBJ1-2, with D possibly TRBD1 on 5 matching bases. Deletions cut 6 bases from V and 5 bases from J, with 13 bases between. The germline CDR1 and CDR2 sequences are MNHEY and SVGAGI. CDR3 size: 13 residues. CDR3 DNA sequence: TGTGCCAGCAGCCCTACTCAGGGATATGGCTACACCTTC. Translating it yields CASSPTQGYGYTF.

The chain couples TRBV4-3 to TRBJ1-2, with 8 bases lining up with TRBD1. The CDR3 spans 15 residues. In germline, CDR1 is LGHNA, CDR2 YSLEER. J gave up 5 bases and V 0 bases, and 5 bases lay outside the gene matches. CDR3 protein: CASSQEDRAGYGYTF. The CDR3 DNA reads as TGCGCCAGCAGCCAAGAGGACAGGGCGGGGTATGGCTACACCTTC.

J is TRBJ2-1 and V is TRBV14, with TRBD2 matching over 7 bases. This CDR3 has 18 residues. J gave up 3 bases and V 1 base, and 12 bases lay outside the gene matches. Germline loops: CDR1 SGHDN, CDR2 FVKESK. CDR3 coding DNA: TGTGCCAGCAGCCAAGTATTCCCCGCGGGAGAGCTCTACAATGAGCAGTTCTTC. It yields the protein CASSQVFPAGELYNEQFF. Combining the CDR3 with reference TRBV14 and TRBJ2-1 gives the whole variable domain EAGVTQFPSHSVIEKGQTVTLRCDPISGHDNLYWYRRVMGKEIKFLLHFVKESKQDESGMPNNRFLAERTGGTYSTLKVQPAELEDSGVYFCASSQVFPAGELYNEQFFGPGTRLTVL.

This chain joins TRBV6-1 and TRBJ2-7; 7 bases agree with TRBD2. The germline gives CDR1 MNHNS, CDR2 SASEGT. Germline trimming cut 8 bases from V and 2 bases from J; bases unmatched to any gene: 9. The CDR3 sequence is 14 residues long. This chain's CDR3 is CASVFGGNPYEQYF. The CDR3 DNA reads as TGTGCCAGCGTTTTCGGGGGGAATCCCTACGAGCAGTACTTC.

This sequence joins TRBV4-1 and TRBJ2-2, with 12 nucleotides matching TRBD1. Germline V gene sequence: CDR1 MGHRA, CDR2 YSYEKL. Trimming at V came to 2 bases and at J to 4 bases, leaving 8 bases not matched to a gene. This CDR3 spans 18 amino acids. The CDR3 loop reads CASSQRRGQGAGTGELFF. In DNA, the CDR3 is TGCGCCAGCAGCCAAAGAAGGGGACAGGGGGCGGGCACCGGGGAGCTGTTTTTT.

This chain uses TRBV6-5 with TRBJ1-2, with D possibly TRBD1 on 5 matching bases. V dropped 2 bases and J dropped 4 bases, with 14 bases sitting between them. Germline V gene lookup returns CDR1 MNHEY and CDR2 SVGAGI. The CDR3 consists of 15 residues. In DNA, the CDR3 is TGTGCCAGCAGTTACGATGGACAACCAGTCTATGGCTACACCTTC. It codes for CASSYDGQPVYGYTF.